The 32 T cell receptor beta chains reported below all come from one sample, sequenced in a study of T-cell reconstitution after alpha-beta-depleted transplantation in children. It was with unique molecular identifiers that the TCRbeta library was prepared. TCRdb analysed the PCR reads with MiXCR anew, one entry per CDR3 protein. The table records around 380,000 distinct CDR3 sequences, approximately 11% of them present only once. The material was PBMCs from the stem cell graft donor, obtained from the stem cell graft. The receptors come from a human donor who donated a stem cell graft to a child with acute myeloid leukemia.

This clonotype was counted many times. V gene TRBV20-1 combines with J gene TRBJ2-5, with 10 nucleotides matching TRBD2. V lost 1 base, J lost 5 bases, and 7 bases stayed unmatched. Germline assignment: CDR1 DFQATT and CDR2 SNEGSKA (reference sequence). The CDR3 is 15 residues long. CDR3 in DNA: TGCAGTGCTAGAGGGCTAGCGGGGGACTTGGAGACCCAGTACTTC. It codes for CSARGLAGDLETQYF.

This chain joins TRBV20-1 and TRBJ1-2, with D uncertain. Trimming shortened V by 6 bases and J by 3 bases, and 17 bases separated the two germline ends. Germline assignment: CDR1 DFQATT and CDR2 SNEGSKA (reference sequence). The CDR3 totals 14 residues. The DNA of the CDR3 is TGCAGTGCCGAAGACGAGGGTTGGGACTATGGCTACACCTTC. It codes for CSAEDEGWDYGYTF.

The DNA of the CDR3 is TGTGCCCGCGGCCCGGGACTAGGGGCAGATACGCAGTATTTT. Its translation is CARGPGLGADTQYF. The J gene is TRBJ2-3, the V gene TRBV3-1; TRBD2 aligns across 8 bases. The V and J ends lost 11 bases and 4 bases, in that order; junction bases with no gene match: 11. This CDR3 has 14 residues. Germline values: CDR1 LGHDT, CDR2 YNNKEL (reference sequence).

This chain joins TRBV20-1 and TRBJ1-4, with D tentatively TRBD1 (5 bases). The V gene's germline CDR1 is DFQATT and CDR2 SNEGSKA (reference sequence). Trimming cost V 2 bases and J 10 bases, with 17 bases left between them. The CDR3 runs to 14 residues. For the CDR3, the DNA is TGCAGTGCTAGAAGGGCAGGGATGAATCGAAAACTGTTTTTT. Translation gives CSARRAGMNRKLFF.

The chain couples TRBV7-2 to TRBJ2-7; D is undetermined. Trimming removed 2 bases at V and 3 bases at J, with 17 bases between. The length of the CDR3 is 16 residues. Germline lookup yields CDR1 SGHTA and CDR2 FQGNSA. The CDR3 nucleotides are TGTGCCAGCAGCTTACGGGCGGCAGGTAGATTCTACGAGCAGTACTTC. This sequence encodes CASSLRAAGRFYEQYF.

This clonotype was seen only a few times. The chain uses TRBV3-1 and TRBJ2-3; 7 bases line up with TRBD2. V dropped 3 bases and J dropped 5; count of bases not matched to a gene: 17. Germline lookup yields CDR1 LGHDT and CDR2 YNNKEL (reference sequence). The CDR3 extends over 18 amino acids. CDR3: CASSQRGTLATEGDTQYF. The DNA of the CDR3 is TGTGCCAGCAGCCAGCGGGGTACACTAGCGACGGAAGGAGATACGCAGTATTTT.

In this sample, this clonotype turned up a few times. V is TRBV20-1 and J is TRBJ1-5; a possible D gene is TRBD1 (6 bases). CDR1 and CDR2 from the germline V gene are DFQATT and SNEGSKA (reference sequence). There are 14 residues in the CDR3. Deletions cut 5 bases from V and 2 bases from J, with 13 bases between. The CDR3 protein is CSAGHRQGNQPQHF. In DNA, the CDR3 is TGCAGTGCTGGACATAGACAGGGCAATCAGCCCCAGCATTTT.

V usage is TRBV6-2 or TRBV6-3 and J usage is TRBJ2-1, with 8 bases fitting TRBD1. Germline V gene sequence: CDR1 MNHEY, CDR2 SVGEGT. The CDR3 has 12 amino acids. Germline trimming cut 6 bases from V and 10 bases from J; bases unmatched to any gene: 5. The CDR3 DNA is TGTGCCAGCAGATTTGACAGGGGAGAGCAGTTCTTC. Its translation is CASRFDRGEQFF.

V and J are TRBV20-1 and TRBJ2-7; no definite D call. Germline V gene sequence: CDR1 DFQATT, CDR2 SNEGSKA (reference sequence). This CDR3 has 13 residues. Trimming stripped 1 base from V and 5 bases from J, with 12 bases between. For the CDR3, the DNA is TGCAGTGCTAGAGCCCACAAGTACCACGAGCAGTACTTC. The encoded protein is CSARAHKYHEQYF.

This clonotype was recorded a few times. The chain links TRBV11-1 to TRBJ2-1, with 10 bases identical to TRBD2. The CDR3 runs 16 residues. Trimming took 0 bases from V and 9 from J; bases not matched to a gene: 8. Germline CDR1 SGHAT, CDR2 FQDESV (reference sequence). CDR3: CASSLASGTSAVEQFF. CDR3 DNA: TGTGCCAGCAGCTTAGCGTCCGGGACTAGCGCGGTTGAGCAGTTCTTC.

This clonotype was counted a few times. The chain employs TRBV18 and TRBJ2-5; 9 nucleotides line up with TRBD2. CDR1 is KGHSH and CDR2 is LQKENI in the germline V gene. The trim removed 3 bases at V and 1 base at J, leaving 9 bases unmatched. This CDR3 region has 17 residues. The CDR3 sequence is CASSPFTSGGFQETQYF. CDR3 coding DNA: TGTGCCAGCTCACCTTTTACCAGCGGGGGGTTCCAAGAGACCCAGTACTTC.

The CDR3 loop reads CSSLSMLGGTGELFF. DNA of the CDR3: TGCAGCTCTTTGTCTATGCTGGGTGGCACCGGGGAGCTGTTTTTT. The gene calls are TRBV29-1 and TRBJ2-2; D gene unclear. Germline CDR1 is SQVTM and CDR2 is ANQGSEA. V was cut by 8 bases and J by 4 bases, with 20 bases left in between. This CDR3 is 15 amino acids long.

The genes are TRBV6-4 and TRBJ2-1, with D possibly being TRBD1 (5 bases). Looked up from germline, CDR1 is MRHNA and CDR2 is SNTAGT. The CDR3 covers 13 residues. V lost 4 bases and J 9 bases, leaving 13 bases between the germline ends. CDR3 nucleotides: TGTGCCAGCAGTGCTACTTTAGGGGTTGAGCAGTTCTTC. This codes for CASSATLGVEQFF.

The DNA of the CDR3 is TGTGCCAGCAGCTTAGTTGTGGGAGGTGAGCAGTACTTC. The encoded protein is CASSLVVGGEQYF. This rearrangement joins TRBV7-9 to TRBJ2-7, with a tentative D call TRBD2 (6 bases). Trimming took off 1 base at V and 7 bases at J, with 11 bases between the two ends. This CDR3 has 13 amino acids. From germline, CDR1 is SEHNR and CDR2 FQNEAQ (reference sequence).

This clonotype was counted between two and nine times. The chain uses TRBV13 and TRBJ2-7; 10 positions match TRBD1. Germline V gene lookup returns CDR1 PRHDT and CDR2 FYEKMQ (reference sequence). This CDR3 has 16 residues. Trimming removed 5 bases from V and 8 bases from J; junction bases left unmatched: 15. The CDR3 sequence: CASSTYDWTGGDKQYF. Here the CDR3 DNA reads TGTGCCAGCAGCACCTACGACTGGACAGGGGGGGACAAGCAGTACTTC. The full variable domain, its missing parts supplied by reference TRBV13 and TRBJ2-7, is AAGVIQSPRHLIKEKRETATLKCYPIPRHDTVYWYQQGPGQDPQFLISFYEKMQSDKGSIPDRFSAQQFSDYHSELNMSSLELGDSALYFCASSTYDWTGGDKQYFGPGTRLTVT.

This clonotype showed up many times. The rearrangement joins TRBV5-1 to TRBJ1-4; no reliable D call. This CDR3 region has 12 residues. V was clipped by 2 bases and J by 4 bases, with 3 bases between them. Germline V gene sequence: CDR1 SGHRS, CDR2 YFSETQ. This CDR3 reads CASSFNNEKLFF. The CDR3 region has the DNA TGCGCCAGCAGCTTCAATAATGAAAAACTGTTTTTT.

There are a few counts of this clonotype. The chain carries TRBV15 and TRBJ2-5, with a possible D match to TRBD1 (5 bases). The CDR3 contains 13 residues. The V gene lost 1 base and the J gene lost 9 bases, with 12 bases spanning the gap. The germline CDR1 and CDR2 sequences are LNHNV and YYDKDF (reference sequence). DNA of the CDR3: TGTGCCACCAGCAGAGGTTGGGGCTGGGCCCAGTACTTC. It is translated as CATSRGWGWAQYF.

V gene TRBV9 combines with J gene TRBJ2-1; TRBD2 is a possible D gene (6 bases). Germline-derived CDR1 and CDR2 are SGDLS and YYNGEE. Deletions cut 0 bases from V and 6 bases from J, with 19 bases between. The CDR3 sequence is 17 residues long. In nucleotides, the CDR3 is TGTGCCAGCAGCGTAGACCCCCCGGGCGGGATATCCAATGAGCAGTTCTTC. Translated: CASSVDPPGGISNEQFF.

This clonotype appeared many times. The rearrangement joins TRBV5-6 to TRBJ2-1; D perhaps matches TRBD2 (5 bases). Trimming left V 4 bases short and J 0 bases short, with 14 bases between. CDR1 and CDR2 (germline): SGHDT, YYEEEE. This CDR3 region has 16 residues. This CDR3 is CASSLRMGSSYNEQFF. In nucleotides, the CDR3 is TGTGCCAGCAGCCTTAGGATGGGGAGCTCCTACAATGAGCAGTTCTTC.

The chain uses TRBV30 and TRBJ2-3, with D perhaps TRBD1 or TRBD2 (5 bases each). CDR3 length: 14 amino acids. The germline V gene has CDR1 GTSNPN and CDR2 SVGIG (reference sequence). V was shortened by 5 bases and J by 1 base, with 13 bases between the two germline ends. CDR3 sequence reads: CAWDPGRRTDTQYF. The CDR3, as DNA: TGTGCCTGGGACCCGGGACGGCGCACAGATACGCAGTATTTT.

The sample holds many counts of this clonotype. V and J are TRBV4-1 and TRBJ2-7; tentatively, D is TRBD2 (5 bases). Germline CDR1 reads MGHRA; CDR2 reads YSYEKL. The V gene lost 1 base and the J gene lost 9 bases, with 16 bases spanning the gap. This CDR3 comprises 14 residues. The DNA for the CDR3 is TGCGCCAGCAGCCAAGTAGCCAAGGGAGCTTGGCAGTACTTC. Protein product: CASSQVAKGAWQYF.

A word on this clonotype: With a much larger clone just one base away, this may be a read error. The chain links TRBV12-3 or TRBV12-4 to TRBJ2-1; the D gene is possibly TRBD1 (5 bases). This CDR3 is built from 14 residues. V was trimmed by 7 bases and J by 10 bases, leaving 20 bases between them. CDR3: CASKFGSGLVEQFF. The CDR3 coding sequence is TGTGCCAGCAAATTCGGGTCAGGGTTGGTCGAGCAGTTCTTC.

This clonotype was observed a handful of times. The chain carries TRBV4-1 and TRBJ1-5; the D gene is possibly TRBD1 (5 bases). The V end was cut by 1 base, the J end by 7 bases, with 17 bases between. CDR3 size: 16 residues. The V gene's germline CDR1 is MGHRA and CDR2 YSYEKL. The CDR3 is CASSQVRGSSGQPQHF. The CDR3 bases are TGCGCCAGCAGCCAAGTGAGGGGCTCAAGTGGACAGCCCCAGCATTTT.

This clonotype was detected only a few times. The V call is TRBV20-1, the J call TRBJ2-5; 8 bases fit TRBD1. With V trimmed by 3 bases and J by 1 base, 4 bases remained unmatched. CDR1 and CDR2 from the germline V gene are DFQATT and SNEGSKA (reference sequence). The CDR3 spans 14 residues. The DNA for the CDR3 is TGCAGTGCTAGCCCCGGGACAGGCCAAGAGACCCAGTACTTC. It is translated as CSASPGTGQETQYF.

This clonotype has a count of ten or more. The chain is built from TRBV27 and TRBJ1-2; D is uncertain. Germline CDR1 and CDR2: MNHEY and SMNVEV (reference sequence). The V end lost 3 bases, the J end lost 6 bases, and 11 bases lay between the germline ends. CDR3 length: 13 residues. In DNA, the CDR3 is TGTGCCAGCAGTTTTTCTGGGTATGATGGCTACACCTTC. Translating it yields CASSFSGYDGYTF.

The chain is built from TRBV27 and TRBJ2-5, with TRBD2 matching 8 bases. The CDR3 length is 15 residues. V shed 5 bases, J shed 4 bases, and the junction held 9 bases outside the gene matches. Germline CDR1 and CDR2: MNHEY and SMNVEV (reference sequence). In DNA form, the CDR3 reads TGTGCCAGCAGTCCCTTGGGACTAGTAGGAGAGACCCAGTACTTC. It is translated as CASSPLGLVGETQYF.

The chain combines TRBV7-2 with TRBJ2-5; 14 nucleotides match TRBD2. Germline V gene data show CDR1 as SGHTA and CDR2 as FQGNSA. CDR3 size: 17 residues. V shed 4 bases and J 4 bases; nucleotides not matched to a gene: 8. The CDR3: CASSYHPGTSGGETQYF. In nucleotides, the CDR3 is TGTGCCAGCAGCTACCATCCCGGGACTAGCGGGGGAGAGACCCAGTACTTC.

This clonotype turned up a few times. The V gene is TRBV6-1, the J gene TRBJ2-7; D remains unclear. The V and J ends lost 6 bases and 2 bases respectively, with 8 bases between them. CDR1 is MNHNS, CDR2 SASEGT, per germline. The CDR3 is 12 residues long. This CDR3 reads CASREQAYEQYF. In nucleotides, the CDR3 is TGTGCCAGCAGGGAACAAGCCTACGAGCAGTACTTC.

The genes are TRBV4-1 and TRBJ1-1; no definite D call. V lost 0 bases and J lost 6, with 8 bases in between. The CDR3 totals 13 residues. Germline V lookup: CDR1 MGHRA, CDR2 YSYEKL. CDR3 nucleotide sequence: TGCGCCAGCAGCCAAGACCGTATGGCTGAAGCTTTCTTT. Protein sequence: CASSQDRMAEAFF.

The chain employs TRBV9 and TRBJ2-6; no firm D call. V gave up 0 bases and J gave up 2 bases, with 12 bases separating them. From germline, CDR1 is SGDLS and CDR2 YYNGEE. The CDR3 is made up of 17 amino acids. The CDR3 sequence is CASSVGSSLTGANVLTF. The CDR3 DNA is TGTGCCAGCAGCGTAGGAAGTTCCCTAACTGGGGCCAACGTCCTGACTTTC.

This clonotype occurred a few times. This sequence joins TRBV20-1 and TRBJ1-4, with 8 nucleotides matching TRBD1. The CDR3 sequence is 16 residues long. Germline V lookup: CDR1 DFQATT, CDR2 SNEGSKA (reference sequence). V shed 2 bases, J shed 0 bases, and the junction held 5 bases outside the gene matches. CDR3 coding DNA: TGCAGTGCTAGACAGGGGGCCGCTGCAACTAATGAAAAACTGTTTTTT. This translates into CSARQGAAATNEKLFF.

This chain joins TRBV6-5 and TRBJ1-2; TRBD1 might be the D (6 bases). The germline gives CDR1 MNHEY, CDR2 SVGAGI. This CDR3 is built from 14 residues. V was cut by 2 bases and J by 3 bases, with 10 bases left in between. The CDR3 loop is CASSYMDSYYGYTF. In DNA, the CDR3 is TGTGCCAGCAGTTACATGGACAGTTACTATGGCTACACCTTC.